The rows below give T cell receptor beta chains drawn from one sample of a study of blood T cell repertoires in COVID-19. The repertoire was sequenced with immunoSEQ multiplex PCR; TCRdb's copy has only in-frame clones and lacks some. The repertoire consists of 200,000 to 250,000 clones, with almost 85% occurring once and the leading ten covering 2.4%. Sequenced sample: peripheral blood. These receptors were taken from a woman in her seventies with COVID-19, enrolled during active disease. Both conserved end residues are trimmed from each CDR3. The D gene is left open where the match is weak.

j_call d_call v_call cdr3_aa
TRBJ1-1 TRBD1 TRBV9 ASSAWTGGTEAF
TRBJ1-2 - TRBV6-5 ASSSREARIGGYT
TRBJ2-1 - TRBV30 AWSVLRSHNEQF
TRBJ2-2 - TRBV5-1 ASSLAAGSSGELF
TRBJ2-2 - TRBV6-1 ASSEWGRGAGELF
TRBJ1-1 TRBD1 TRBV9 ASSVSSGTGFGTEAF
TRBJ1-1 - TRBV6-5 ASSQEVNTEAF
TRBJ2-4 TRBD1 TRBV7-8 ASSLGGTGLGAKNIQY
TRBJ2-7 - TRBV4-2 ASSLIPGEGSYEQY
TRBJ1-2 - TRBV7-2 ASSSGGRMTNYGYT
TRBJ2-5 TRBD2 TRBV29-1 SVVREIQETQY